This entry concerns a single TCR beta chain. The data are from a study of T cell repertoires in ileal Crohn's disease. On the study more broadly: Operated complications were stricturing disease (roughly 61%) and penetrating disease (about 40%).

V dropped 4 bases and J dropped 2 bases, with 12 bases sitting between them. This CDR3 is built from 14 residues. The germline V gene encodes CDR1 SGHRS and CDR2 YFSETQ. This table comes from immunoSEQ multiplex PCR, and its TCRdb copy is limited to in-frame clones, with some not included. The sample holds 13,000 or so clones, 75% to 85% seen once. The time point: neoterminal ileum biopsy at postoperative endoscopy, about 6 months after surgery. Specimen: ileal tissue. The TCR comes from an adult with Crohn's disease. This rearrangement joins TRBV5-1 to TRBJ2-5; D perhaps matches TRBD1 (5 bases). The CDR3 bases are TGCGCCAGCAGCCAACCCCGACAGCAAGAGACCCAGTACTTC. Its translation: CASSQPRQQETQYF.